The T cell receptor (beta chain) under discussion was sequenced for a study of long-term antiretroviral therapy in people with HIV. Across the study: Specimens dating back about a decade before the 2015 immediate-ART recommendation are the oldest included.

Donors each had at least one pre-ART PBMC sample and at least two post-ART ones. The immunoSEQ assay was v3.0, run at survey level. TCRdb keeps only in-frame clones here, not all; method: immunoSEQ multiplex PCR. Of about 32,000 clones in the sample, about 98% were seen once. Regarding the study as a whole: Pre-ART expanded clones dominated the repertoire at every time point.

Between the trimmed V and J ends, which lost 2 bases and 5 bases, there was a span of 13 bases. Germline-derived CDR1 and CDR2 are LGHNA and YSLEER. The CDR3 extends over 15 amino acids. Comments on this clone: Its antigen is still unknown.

The sequence was obtained from a man younger than 45 with HIV. Here the sequenced sample was unsorted PBMCs, taken 7.6 years after starting antiretroviral therapy. This chain uses TRBV4-3 with TRBJ2-1, with D possibly TRBD2 on 6 matching bases. CDR3 DNA sequence: TGCGCCAGCAGCCAATCGCGGGTAGCGGACAATGAGCAGTTCTTC. Protein: CASSQSRVADNEQFF.